These 21 T cell receptor beta chains were all obtained from the same sample, sequenced in a study of OX40 agonist ivuxolimab in advanced cancers. Data came from immunoSEQ multiplex PCR; TCRdb stores just in-frame clones and leaves some out. The sample includes 65,000 to 75,000 clones, roughly nine tenths of them seen just once. The sequences come from CD4+ or CD8+ T cells sorted from blood, collected in a trial of the OX40 agonist ivuxolimab. The receptors originated from an adult with an advanced solid tumor such as melanoma, head and neck, liver or kidney cancer.

V usage is TRBV10-3 and J usage is TRBJ2-7; TRBD1 matches at 8 bases. Losses at the gene ends were 3 bases for V and 7 bases for J; bases not matched to a gene: 8. Per the germline V gene, CDR1 is ENHRY and CDR2 is SYGVKD. The CDR3 loop spans 14 amino acids. The CDR3 region has the DNA TGTGCCATCAGTGATTGGCAGGGGGCAGGAGAGCAGTACTTC. Its protein is CAISDWQGAGEQYF.

The chain joins TRBV28 to TRBJ2-1; no definite D call. CDR1 is MDHEN and CDR2 is SYDVKM in the germline V gene. The CDR3 has 12 residues. Trimming cost V 2 bases and J 9 bases, with 8 bases left between them. The CDR3 DNA reads TGTGCCAGCAGTTTAAAGGGCTTTGAGCAGTTCTTC. This gives the protein CASSLKGFEQFF.

J is TRBJ2-1 and V is TRBV28; 12 bases agree with TRBD1. This CDR3 has 14 amino acids. The V and J ends lost 7 bases and 8 bases, in that order; junction bases with no gene match: 6. CDR1 is MDHEN, CDR2 SYDVKM, per germline. The CDR3 DNA follows: TGTGCCAGCACTCCGGGACAGGGGGCTTATGAGCAGTTCTTC. It translates to CASTPGQGAYEQFF.

V usage is TRBV10-1 and J usage is TRBJ2-3; TRBD2 matches 11 bases. The V segment lost 3 bases and the J segment 2 bases; nucleotides outside the gene matches: 4. CDR1 and CDR2 from the germline V gene are WNHNN and SYGVQD (reference sequence). The CDR3 length is 16 residues. CDR3 sequence reads: CASSDRGLADTDTQYF. The CDR3 DNA follows: TGCGCCAGCAGTGATAGGGGACTAGCGGACACAGATACGCAGTATTTT.

This clone was picked up a small number of times. The chain is built from TRBV9 and TRBJ2-2, with 7 nucleotides matching TRBD1. Germline lookup yields CDR1 SGDLS and CDR2 YYNGEE. The ends lost 3 bases at V and 3 bases at J; junction bases unmatched: 8. The CDR3 loop spans 16 amino acids. CDR3 protein: CASSEGAGLDTGELFF. CDR3 nucleotide sequence: TGTGCCAGCAGCGAGGGGGCAGGGCTGGACACCGGGGAGCTGTTTTTT.

This sequence joins TRBV5-1 and TRBJ2-1, with a tentative D call TRBD1 (5 bases). Germline lookup yields CDR1 SGHRS and CDR2 YFSETQ. Trimming removed 3 bases from V and 0 bases from J, with 10 bases in between. CDR3 size: 15 residues. The CDR3 bases are TGCGCCAGCAGCTACGTCGACAGCTCCTACAATGAGCAGTTCTTC. Translating it yields CASSYVDSSYNEQFF.

The chain is built from TRBV28 and TRBJ2-5; TRBD1 might be the D (6 bases). The CDR3 has 14 residues. Germline V gene sequence: CDR1 MDHEN, CDR2 SYDVKM. The germline V and J ends were trimmed by 2 bases and 2 bases, with 9 bases remaining between them. The CDR3 reads CASSLGGQQETQYF. The CDR3 coding sequence is TGTGCCAGCAGTTTAGGGGGACAACAAGAGACCCAGTACTTC.

The chain employs TRBV27 and TRBJ2-3; the match to TRBD2 covers 9 bases. V trimming: 1 base; J trimming: 3 bases; junction bases outside the gene matches: 5. The CDR3 is made up of 16 amino acids. Germline V gives CDR1 MNHEY, CDR2 SMNVEV (reference sequence). The CDR3 region has the DNA TGTGCCAGCAGTTTATTTGCGGGAGGGAGGACAGATACGCAGTATTTT. Encoded protein: CASSLFAGGRTDTQYF.

The V gene is TRBV4-3, the J gene TRBJ1-1; maybe TRBD1 (6 bases). Germline assignment: CDR1 LGHNA and CDR2 YSLEER. CDR3 length equals 16 residues. Trimming removed 1 base at V and 1 base at J, with 13 bases between. The DNA of the CDR3 is TGCGCCAGCAGCCAAGGAGACAGGAGGTGGAACACTGAAGCTTTCTTT. It is translated as CASSQGDRRWNTEAFF.

The gene calls are TRBV10-3 and TRBJ2-5; the D is unclear. The CDR3 runs to 12 residues. Trimming cost V 6 bases and J 4 bases, with 9 bases left between them. The germline CDR1 and CDR2 sequences are ENHRY and SYGVKD. Here the CDR3 DNA reads TGTGCCATCAGGGGCCCCCGAGAGACCCAGTACTTC. It encodes CAIRGPRETQYF.

Turning to this clone: The junction does not match germline at one end; this may be a read error. V gene TRBV28 combines with J gene TRBJ2-7; 11 nucleotides align to TRBD2. This CDR3 is built from 16 residues. Germline V gene data show CDR1 as MDHEN and CDR2 as SYDVKM. The CDR3 DNA follows: TGTGCCGGCAGTTTTCCGGCTAGCGGGAGGTCCTACGAGCAGTACTTC. It translates to CAGSFPASGRSYEQYF.

The gene calls are TRBV11-2 and TRBJ2-5; a possible D gene is TRBD2 (6 bases). The CDR3 runs to 15 residues. The ends were cut back, 1 base at V and 5 bases at J, with 14 bases in the middle. Germline V gives CDR1 SGHAT, CDR2 FQNNGV. The chain's CDR3 is CASSLGVGGRETQYF. The CDR3 nucleotides read TGTGCCAGCAGCTTAGGGGTAGGAGGGCGCGAGACCCAGTACTTC.

J is TRBJ2-1 and V is TRBV29-1; 9 bases agree with TRBD2. The CDR3 extends over 18 amino acids. J lost 1 base, V lost 4 bases, and 14 bases had no gene match. Germline values: CDR1 SQVTM, CDR2 ANQGSEA. The CDR3: CSVATGLALGGSYNEQFF. Written as DNA, the CDR3 is TGCAGCGTTGCCACGGGACTAGCCCTTGGTGGTTCCTACAATGAGCAGTTCTTC.

V and J are TRBV7-9 and TRBJ2-2; D is unclear. V was shortened by 5 bases and J by 2 bases, with 6 bases between the two germline ends. CDR1 SEHNR and CDR2 FQNEAQ come from the germline V gene (reference sequence). The CDR3 length is 13 residues. CDR3 sequence: CASSGLNTGELFF. CDR3 sequence (DNA): TGTGCCAGCAGCGGCCTTAACACCGGGGAGCTGTTTTTT.

The J gene is TRBJ2-7, the V gene TRBV7-9; the D is unclear. Germline loops: CDR1 SEHNR, CDR2 FQNEAQ (reference sequence). The CDR3 consists of 12 residues. Trimming took off 3 bases at V and 7 bases at J, with 10 bases between the two ends. As DNA, the CDR3 is TGTGCCAGCAGCTTGGATTATAGGGAGCAGTACTTC. It yields the protein CASSLDYREQYF.

This rearrangement joins TRBV11-1 to TRBJ2-1, with 8 bases fitting TRBD2. CDR3 length: 15 amino acids. Germline V CDR1 and CDR2: SGHAT, FQDESV (reference sequence). V shed 7 bases, J shed 4 bases, and the junction held 9 bases outside the gene matches. The CDR3 loop is CASTFGGLEYNEQFF. For the CDR3, the DNA is TGTGCCAGCACCTTCGGGGGACTAGAATACAATGAGCAGTTCTTC.

The V gene is TRBV5-1, the J gene TRBJ2-5; possibly TRBD2 for D (5 bases). Trimming stripped 4 bases from V and 5 bases from J, with 21 bases between. The germline V gene has CDR1 SGHRS and CDR2 YFSETQ. The CDR3 extends over 16 amino acids. The CDR3 DNA is TGCGCCAGCAGCCCCCGAGAGGGCCATCCGTCGGAGACCCAGTACTTC. It specifies CASSPREGHPSETQYF.

The rearrangement joins TRBV5-1 to TRBJ2-1; no reliable D call. This CDR3 is 13 amino acids long. Trimming took 5 bases from V and 4 from J, leaving 10 bases between them. Per germline, CDR1 SGHRS and CDR2 YFSETQ. CDR3 protein: CASRLTYYNEQFF. The CDR3 DNA reads as TGCGCCAGCAGACTAACCTATTACAATGAGCAGTTCTTC.

The count of this clone is one. The V call is TRBV11-2, the J call TRBJ2-5, with D unclear. Germline V gives CDR1 SGHAT, CDR2 FQNNGV. The CDR3 consists of 13 residues. V lost 5 bases, J lost 4 bases, and 11 bases lay in between. CDR3 sequence reads: CASSRNFIETQYF. The CDR3 bases are TGTGCCAGCAGCCGAAATTTTATAGAGACCCAGTACTTC.

This clone has only one observation. The J gene is TRBJ2-3, the V gene TRBV9; D is unresolved. CDR1 SGDLS and CDR2 YYNGEE come from the germline V gene. The CDR3 is 14 amino acids. Trimming removed 1 base from V and 4 bases from J, with 10 bases in between. CDR3 sequence reads: CASSVLGNPDTQYF. The CDR3 DNA follows: TGTGCCAGCAGCGTATTGGGGAACCCAGATACGCAGTATTTT.

This sequence joins TRBV6-9 and TRBJ2-2; D gene unclear. The CDR3 contains 12 residues. The germline CDR1 and CDR2 sequences are MNHGY and SVAAGI. Between the trimmed V and J ends, which lost 6 bases and 7 bases, there was a span of 9 bases. DNA of the CDR3: TGTGCCAGCAGGCCTGTGGGCGGGGAGCTGTTTTTT. Translating it yields CASRPVGGELFF.